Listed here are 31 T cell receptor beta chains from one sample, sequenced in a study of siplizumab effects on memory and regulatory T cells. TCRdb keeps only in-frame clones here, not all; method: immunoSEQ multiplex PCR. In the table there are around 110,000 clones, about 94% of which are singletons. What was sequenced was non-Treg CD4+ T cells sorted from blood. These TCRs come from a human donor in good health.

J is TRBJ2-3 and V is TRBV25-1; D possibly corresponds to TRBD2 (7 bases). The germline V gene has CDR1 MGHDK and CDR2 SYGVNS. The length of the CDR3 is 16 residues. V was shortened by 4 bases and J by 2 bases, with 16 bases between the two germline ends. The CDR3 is CASSVFAGAYTDTQYF. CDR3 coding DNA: TGTGCCAGCAGTGTTTTTGCGGGGGCCTACACAGATACGCAGTATTTT.

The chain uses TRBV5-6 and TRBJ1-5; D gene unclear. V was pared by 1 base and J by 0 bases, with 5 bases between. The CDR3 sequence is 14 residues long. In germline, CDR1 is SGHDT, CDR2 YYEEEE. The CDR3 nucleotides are TGTGCCAGCAGCTTGAGGATTAGCAATCAGCCCCAGCATTTT. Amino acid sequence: CASSLRISNQPQHF.

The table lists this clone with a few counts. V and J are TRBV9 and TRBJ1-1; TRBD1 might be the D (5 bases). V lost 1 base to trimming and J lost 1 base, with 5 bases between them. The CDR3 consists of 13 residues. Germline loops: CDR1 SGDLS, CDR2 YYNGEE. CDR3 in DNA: TGTGCCAGCAGCGTACAGGGGAACACTGAAGCTTTCTTT. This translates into CASSVQGNTEAFF.

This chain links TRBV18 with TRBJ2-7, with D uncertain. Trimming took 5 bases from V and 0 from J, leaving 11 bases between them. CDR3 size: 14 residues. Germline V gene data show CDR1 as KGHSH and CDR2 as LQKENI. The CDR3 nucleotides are TGTGCCAGCTCAGGAGATGGGCTCTCCTACGAGCAGTACTTC. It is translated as CASSGDGLSYEQYF.

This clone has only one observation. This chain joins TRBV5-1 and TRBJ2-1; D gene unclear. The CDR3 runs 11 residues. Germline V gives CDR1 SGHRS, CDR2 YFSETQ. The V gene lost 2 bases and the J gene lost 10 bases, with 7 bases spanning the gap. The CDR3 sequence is CASSFDREQFF. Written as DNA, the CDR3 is TGCGCCAGCAGCTTTGACCGCGAGCAGTTCTTC.

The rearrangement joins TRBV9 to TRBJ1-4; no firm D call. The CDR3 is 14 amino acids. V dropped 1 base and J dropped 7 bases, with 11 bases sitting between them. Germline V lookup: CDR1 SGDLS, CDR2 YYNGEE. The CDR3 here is CASSVYAQGEKLFF. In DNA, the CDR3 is TGTGCCAGCAGCGTATATGCCCAAGGTGAAAAACTGTTTTTT.

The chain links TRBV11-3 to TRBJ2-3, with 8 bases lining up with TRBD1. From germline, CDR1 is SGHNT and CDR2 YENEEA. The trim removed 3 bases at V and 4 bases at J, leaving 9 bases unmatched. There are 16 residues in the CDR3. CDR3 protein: CASSFRQGKNPDTQYF. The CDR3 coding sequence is TGTGCCAGCAGCTTTAGACAGGGGAAAAACCCAGATACGCAGTATTTT.

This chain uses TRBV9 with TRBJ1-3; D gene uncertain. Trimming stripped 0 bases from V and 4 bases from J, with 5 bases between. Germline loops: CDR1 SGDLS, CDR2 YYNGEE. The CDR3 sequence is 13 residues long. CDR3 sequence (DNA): TGTGCCAGCAGCGTAGGCCAGGGAAACACCATATATTTT. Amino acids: CASSVGQGNTIYF.

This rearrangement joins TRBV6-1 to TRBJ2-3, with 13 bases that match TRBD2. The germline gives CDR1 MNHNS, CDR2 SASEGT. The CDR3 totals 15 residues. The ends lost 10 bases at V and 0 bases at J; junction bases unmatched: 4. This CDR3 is CATGTSGASTDTQYF. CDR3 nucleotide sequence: TGTGCCACCGGGACTAGCGGGGCCAGCACAGATACGCAGTATTTT.

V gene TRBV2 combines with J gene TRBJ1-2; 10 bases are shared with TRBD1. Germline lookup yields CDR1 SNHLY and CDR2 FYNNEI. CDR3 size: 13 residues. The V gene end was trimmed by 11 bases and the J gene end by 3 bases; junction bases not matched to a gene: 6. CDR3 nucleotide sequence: TGTGCCGGTCGGACAGGGGGGGACTATGGCTACACCTTC. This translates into CAGRTGGDYGYTF.

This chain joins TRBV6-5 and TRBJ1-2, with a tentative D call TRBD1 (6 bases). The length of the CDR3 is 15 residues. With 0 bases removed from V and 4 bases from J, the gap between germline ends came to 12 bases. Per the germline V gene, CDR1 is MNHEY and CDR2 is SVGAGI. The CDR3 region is CASSYSQGFIYGYTF. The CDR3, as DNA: TGTGCCAGCAGTTACTCACAGGGCTTCATCTATGGCTACACCTTC.

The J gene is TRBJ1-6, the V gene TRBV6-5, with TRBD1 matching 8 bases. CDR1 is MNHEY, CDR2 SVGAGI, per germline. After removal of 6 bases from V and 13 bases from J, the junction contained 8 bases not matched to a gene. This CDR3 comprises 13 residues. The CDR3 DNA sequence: TGTGCCAGCAGGGACAGGGCCGGGTCCCCCCTCCACTTT. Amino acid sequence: CASRDRAGSPLHF.

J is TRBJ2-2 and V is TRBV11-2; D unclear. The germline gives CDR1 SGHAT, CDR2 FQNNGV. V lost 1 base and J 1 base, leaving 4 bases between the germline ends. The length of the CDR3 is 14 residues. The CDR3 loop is CASSLGQNTGELFF. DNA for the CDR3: TGTGCCAGCAGCTTAGGGCAGAACACCGGGGAGCTGTTTTTT.

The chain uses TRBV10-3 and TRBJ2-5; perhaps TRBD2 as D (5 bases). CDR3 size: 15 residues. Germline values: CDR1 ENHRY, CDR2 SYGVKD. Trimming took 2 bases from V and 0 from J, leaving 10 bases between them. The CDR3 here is CAISEDYLYQETQYF. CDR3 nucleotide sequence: TGTGCCATCAGTGAGGACTACCTATACCAAGAGACCCAGTACTTC.

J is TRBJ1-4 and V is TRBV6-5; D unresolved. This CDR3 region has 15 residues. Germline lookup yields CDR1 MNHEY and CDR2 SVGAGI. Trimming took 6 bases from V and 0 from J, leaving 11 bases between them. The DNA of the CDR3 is TGTGCCAGCAGAGTGACGGGTGCAACTAATGAAAAACTGTTTTTT. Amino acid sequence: CASRVTGATNEKLFF.

DNA for the CDR3: TGTGCCAGCTCACGTTATGGGCGGGAGGTTTCCTACAATGAGCAGTTCTTC. This translates into CASSRYGREVSYNEQFF. The chain recombines TRBV18 with TRBJ2-1; 8 nucleotides line up with TRBD2. With 4 bases clipped from V and 1 base from J, the junction kept 9 bases outside the gene matches. Germline V lookup: CDR1 KGHSH, CDR2 LQKENI. This CDR3 has 17 amino acids.

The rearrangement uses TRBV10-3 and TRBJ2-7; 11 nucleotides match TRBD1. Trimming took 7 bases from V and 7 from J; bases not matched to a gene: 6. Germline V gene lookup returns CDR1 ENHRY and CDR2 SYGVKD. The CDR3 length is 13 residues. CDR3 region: CAIIGTGGKEQYF. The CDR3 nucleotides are TGTGCCATCATCGGGACAGGGGGGAAAGAGCAGTACTTC.

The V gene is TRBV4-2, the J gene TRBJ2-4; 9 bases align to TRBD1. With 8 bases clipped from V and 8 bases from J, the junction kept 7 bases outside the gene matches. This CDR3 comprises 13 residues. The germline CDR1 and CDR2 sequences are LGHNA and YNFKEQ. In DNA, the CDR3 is TGTGCCAGCCGGATGGGACAGGGTGACATTCAGTACTTC. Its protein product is CASRMGQGDIQYF.

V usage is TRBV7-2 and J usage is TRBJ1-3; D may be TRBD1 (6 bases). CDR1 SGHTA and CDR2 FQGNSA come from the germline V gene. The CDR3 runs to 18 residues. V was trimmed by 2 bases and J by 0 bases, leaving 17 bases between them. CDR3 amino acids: CASSLRGGEGHSGNTIYF. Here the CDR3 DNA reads TGTGCCAGCAGCTTAAGGGGGGGTGAGGGCCACTCTGGAAACACCATATATTTT. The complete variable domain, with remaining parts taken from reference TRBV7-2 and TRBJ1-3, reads GAGVSQSPSNKVTEKGKDVELRCDPISGHTALYWYRQSLGQGLEFLIYFQGNSAPDKSGLPSDRFSAERTGGSVSTLTIQRTQQEDSAVYLCASSLRGGEGHSGNTIYFGEGSWLTVV.

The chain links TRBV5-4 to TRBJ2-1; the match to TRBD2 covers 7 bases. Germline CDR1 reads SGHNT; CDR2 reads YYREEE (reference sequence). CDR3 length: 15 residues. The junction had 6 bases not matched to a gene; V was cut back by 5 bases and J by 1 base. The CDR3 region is CASSVAGQSYNEQFF. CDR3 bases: TGTGCCAGCAGTGTAGCGGGCCAATCCTACAATGAGCAGTTCTTC.

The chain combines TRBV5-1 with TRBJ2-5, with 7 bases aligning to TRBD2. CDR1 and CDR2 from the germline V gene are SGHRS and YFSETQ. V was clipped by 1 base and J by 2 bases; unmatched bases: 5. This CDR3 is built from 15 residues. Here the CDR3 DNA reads TGCGCCAGCAGCTTGCTAGGGAGGGCACAAGAGACCCAGTACTTC. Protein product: CASSLLGRAQETQYF.

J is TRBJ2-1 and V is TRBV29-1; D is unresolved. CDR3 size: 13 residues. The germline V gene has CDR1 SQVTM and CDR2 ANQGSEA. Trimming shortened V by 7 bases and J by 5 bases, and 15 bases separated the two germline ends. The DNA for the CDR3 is TGCAGCGCAGCCAGGCAGAACAACAATGAGCAGTTCTTC. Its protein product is CSAARQNNNEQFF.

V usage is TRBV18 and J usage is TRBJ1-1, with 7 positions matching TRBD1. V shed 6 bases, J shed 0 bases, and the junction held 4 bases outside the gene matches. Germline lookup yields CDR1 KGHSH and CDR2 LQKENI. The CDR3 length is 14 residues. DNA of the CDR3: TGTGCCAGCTCGTGGGACAGAGTGAACACTGAAGCTTTCTTT. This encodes CASSWDRVNTEAFF.

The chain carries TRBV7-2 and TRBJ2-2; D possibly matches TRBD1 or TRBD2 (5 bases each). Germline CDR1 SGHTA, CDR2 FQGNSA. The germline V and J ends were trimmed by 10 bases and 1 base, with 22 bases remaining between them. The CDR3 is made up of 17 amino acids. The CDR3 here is CATTPPGRPMNTGELFF. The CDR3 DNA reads TGTGCCACGACCCCACCGGGACGCCCGATGAACACCGGGGAGCTGTTTTTT.

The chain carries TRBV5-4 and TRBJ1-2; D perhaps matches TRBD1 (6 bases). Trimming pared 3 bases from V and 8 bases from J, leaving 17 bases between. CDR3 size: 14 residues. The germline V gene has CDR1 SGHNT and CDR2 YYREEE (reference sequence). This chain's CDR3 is CASSSRGGGWGYTF. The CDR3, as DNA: TGTGCCAGCAGCTCGAGGGGGGGCGGCTGGGGCTACACCTTC.

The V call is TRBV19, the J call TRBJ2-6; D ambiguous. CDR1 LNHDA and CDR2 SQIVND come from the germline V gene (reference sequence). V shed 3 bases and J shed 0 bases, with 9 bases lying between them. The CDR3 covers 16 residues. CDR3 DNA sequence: TGTGCCAGTAGTATCAGCCGGCCCTCTGGGGCCAACGTCCTGACTTTC. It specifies CASSISRPSGANVLTF.

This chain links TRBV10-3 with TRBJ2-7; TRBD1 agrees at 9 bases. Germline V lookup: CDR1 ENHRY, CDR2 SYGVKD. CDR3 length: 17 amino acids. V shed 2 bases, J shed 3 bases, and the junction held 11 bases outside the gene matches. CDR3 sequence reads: CAISEPPDRGWSYEQYF. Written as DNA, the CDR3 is TGTGCCATCAGTGAGCCTCCGGACAGGGGATGGAGCTACGAGCAGTACTTC.

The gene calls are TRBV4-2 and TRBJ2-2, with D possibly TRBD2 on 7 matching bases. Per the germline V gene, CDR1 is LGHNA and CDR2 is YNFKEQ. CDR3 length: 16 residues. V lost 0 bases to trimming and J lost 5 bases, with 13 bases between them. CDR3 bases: TGTGCCAGCAGCCAAGATGGGGGGGCCGGAACCGGGGAGCTGTTTTTT. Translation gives CASSQDGGAGTGELFF.

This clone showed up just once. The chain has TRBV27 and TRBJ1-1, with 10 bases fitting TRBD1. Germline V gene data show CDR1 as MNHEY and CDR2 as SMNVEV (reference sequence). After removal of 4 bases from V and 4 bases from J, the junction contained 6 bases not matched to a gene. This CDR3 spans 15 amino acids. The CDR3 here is CASSYRTGGATEAFF. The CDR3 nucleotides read TGTGCCAGCAGTTACCGGACAGGGGGTGCCACTGAAGCTTTCTTT.

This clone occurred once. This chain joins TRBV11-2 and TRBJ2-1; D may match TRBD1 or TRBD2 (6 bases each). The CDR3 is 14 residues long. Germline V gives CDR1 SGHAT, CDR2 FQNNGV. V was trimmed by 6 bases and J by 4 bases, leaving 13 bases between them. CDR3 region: CASRGGSIYNEQFF. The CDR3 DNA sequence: TGTGCCAGCAGAGGGGGGTCGATTTACAATGAGCAGTTCTTC.

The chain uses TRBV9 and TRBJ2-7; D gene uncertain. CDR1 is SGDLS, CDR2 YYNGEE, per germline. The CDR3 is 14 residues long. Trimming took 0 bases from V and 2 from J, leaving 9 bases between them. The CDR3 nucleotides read TGTGCCAGCAGCGTAGGGAGCAATCCCTACGAGCAGTACTTC. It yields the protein CASSVGSNPYEQYF.